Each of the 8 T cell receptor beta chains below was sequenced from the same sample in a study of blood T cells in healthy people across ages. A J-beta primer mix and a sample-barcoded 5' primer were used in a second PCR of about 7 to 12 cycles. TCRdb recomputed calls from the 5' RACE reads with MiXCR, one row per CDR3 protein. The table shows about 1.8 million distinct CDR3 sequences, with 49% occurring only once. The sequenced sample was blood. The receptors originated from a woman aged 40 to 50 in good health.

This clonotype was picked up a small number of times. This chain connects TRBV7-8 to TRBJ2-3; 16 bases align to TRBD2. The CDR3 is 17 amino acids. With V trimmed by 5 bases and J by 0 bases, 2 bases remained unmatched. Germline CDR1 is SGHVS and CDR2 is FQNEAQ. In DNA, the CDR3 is TGTGCCAGCAGCGCGGGACTAGCGGGGGGGAGCACAGATACGCAGTATTTT. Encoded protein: CASSAGLAGGSTDTQYF.

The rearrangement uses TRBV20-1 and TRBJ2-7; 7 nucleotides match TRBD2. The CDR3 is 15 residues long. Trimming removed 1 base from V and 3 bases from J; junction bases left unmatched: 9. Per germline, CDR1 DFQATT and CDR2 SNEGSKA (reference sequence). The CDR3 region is CSARARAGLNYEQYF. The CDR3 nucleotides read TGCAGTGCTAGAGCTAGAGCGGGGCTTAACTACGAGCAGTACTTC.

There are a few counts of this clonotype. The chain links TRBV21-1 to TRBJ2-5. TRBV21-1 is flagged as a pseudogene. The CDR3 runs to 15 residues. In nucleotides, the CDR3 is TGTGCCAGCACCAGGCCTGGTTGGGCTCGGGAGACCCAGTACTTC. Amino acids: CASTRPGWARETQYF.

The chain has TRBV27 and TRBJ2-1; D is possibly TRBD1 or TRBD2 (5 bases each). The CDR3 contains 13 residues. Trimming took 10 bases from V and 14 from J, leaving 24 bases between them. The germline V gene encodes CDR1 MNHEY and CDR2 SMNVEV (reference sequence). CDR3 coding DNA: TGTGCCACCTCCCAGGGACGGTCACAACGGGAGTTCTTC. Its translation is CATSQGRSQREFF.

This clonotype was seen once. CDR3 DNA: TGCGCCAGCAGCACGGACGTAAACCAAGAGACCCAGTACTTC. This encodes CASSTDVNQETQYF. The chain recombines TRBV5-1 with TRBJ2-5; D ambiguous. This CDR3 is 14 amino acids long. With 4 bases removed from V and 0 bases from J, the gap between germline ends came to 10 bases. The germline gives CDR1 SGHRS, CDR2 YFSETQ.

CDR3 protein: CASSLASNTGELFF. The CDR3 bases are TGCGCCAGCAGCTTGGCGTCCAACACCGGGGAGCTGTTTTTT. The J gene is TRBJ2-2, the V gene TRBV5-1; no clear D gene. CDR3 length: 14 residues. V shed 0 bases and J shed 2 bases, with 5 bases lying between them. CDR1 and CDR2 from the germline V gene are SGHRS and YFSETQ.

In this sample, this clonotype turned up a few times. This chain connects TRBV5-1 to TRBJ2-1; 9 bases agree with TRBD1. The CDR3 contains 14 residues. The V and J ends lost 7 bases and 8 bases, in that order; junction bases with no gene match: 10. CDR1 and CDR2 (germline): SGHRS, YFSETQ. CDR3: CASRGVGQGHEQFF. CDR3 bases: TGCGCCAGCCGGGGTGTGGGACAGGGCCATGAGCAGTTCTTC.

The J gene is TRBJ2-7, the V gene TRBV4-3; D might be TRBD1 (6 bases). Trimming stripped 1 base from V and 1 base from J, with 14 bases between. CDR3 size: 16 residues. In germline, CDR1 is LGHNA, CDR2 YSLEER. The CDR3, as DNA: TGCGCCAGCAGCCAAGGGGCAGGGGCTAATTCCTACGAGCAGTACTTC. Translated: CASSQGAGANSYEQYF.